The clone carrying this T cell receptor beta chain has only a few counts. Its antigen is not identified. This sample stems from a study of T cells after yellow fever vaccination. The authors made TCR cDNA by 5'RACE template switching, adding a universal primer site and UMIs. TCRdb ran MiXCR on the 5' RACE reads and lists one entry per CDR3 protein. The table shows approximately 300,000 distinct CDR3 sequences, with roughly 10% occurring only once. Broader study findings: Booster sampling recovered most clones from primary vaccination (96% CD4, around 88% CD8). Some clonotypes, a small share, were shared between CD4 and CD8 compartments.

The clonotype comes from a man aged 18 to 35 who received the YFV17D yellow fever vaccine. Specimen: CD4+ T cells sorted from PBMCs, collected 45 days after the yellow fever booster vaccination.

The CDR3 reads CASSEPRTGGEKLFF. The CDR3, as DNA: TGTGCCAGCAGTGAACCCAGGACCGGAGGTGAAAAACTGTTTTTT. The chain is built from TRBV25-1 and TRBJ1-4; D unclear. The CDR3 totals 15 residues. With 2 bases removed from V and 7 bases from J, the gap between germline ends came to 14 bases. The V gene's germline CDR1 is MGHDK and CDR2 SYGVNS. Full variable domain (missing parts from reference TRBV25-1 and TRBJ1-4): EADIYQTPRYLVIGTGKKITLECSQTMGHDKMYWYQQDPGMELHLIHYSYGVNSTEKGDLSSESTVSRIRTEHFPLTLESARPSHTSQYLCASSEPRTGGEKLFFGSGTQLSVL.